These T cell receptor beta chains were read from a single sample in a study of T cells after yellow fever vaccination. TCRdb passed the 5' RACE reads through MiXCR, listing each CDR3 protein once. The sample lists 250,000 to 400,000 distinct CDR3 sequences; roughly 4% were seen once. The sequences come from PBMCs, collected 5 days after the yellow fever booster vaccination. Receptor source: a man between 18 and 29 years old who received the YFV17D yellow fever vaccine. Both conserved end residues are part of each CDR3. A row's size may be missing; if present it is once, few, many or a size class.

cdr3_aa: CSARTGGFSEQYF; j_call: TRBJ2-7; clone_size: few; v_call: TRBV20-1
cdr3_aa: CASNPVGTEAFF; j_call: TRBJ1-1; clone_size: few; v_call: TRBV2
cdr3_aa: CASRAGGPNTEAFF; j_call: TRBJ1-1; clone_size: -; v_call: TRBV2
cdr3_aa: CASSSGLGGSYNEQFF; j_call: TRBJ2-1; clone_size: few; v_call: TRBV5-4
cdr3_aa: CASSPQIPTIANTGELFF; j_call: TRBJ2-2; clone_size: many; v_call: TRBV7-8
cdr3_aa: CASSPRRGGIADTQYF; j_call: TRBJ2-3; clone_size: -; v_call: TRBV7-2
cdr3_aa: CASSYTGAGLQETQYF; j_call: TRBJ2-5; clone_size: many; v_call: TRBV6-6
cdr3_aa: CASSLPQGKIQETQYF; j_call: TRBJ2-5; clone_size: few; v_call: TRBV6-2/TRBV6-3
cdr3_aa: CASSSGRKLFF; j_call: TRBJ1-4; clone_size: few; v_call: TRBV7-9
cdr3_aa: CASSLDSFAGGLRKTQYF; j_call: TRBJ2-5; clone_size: -; v_call: TRBV7-2
cdr3_aa: CSASGGASNEQFF; j_call: TRBJ2-1; clone_size: few; v_call: TRBV20-1
cdr3_aa: CASSPDSLWGTQYF; j_call: TRBJ2-5; clone_size: few; v_call: TRBV7-9
cdr3_aa: CASGLPREMNTEAFF; j_call: TRBJ1-1; clone_size: -; v_call: TRBV12-5
cdr3_aa: CASSSTMGISGANVLTF; j_call: TRBJ2-6; clone_size: -; v_call: TRBV12-3/TRBV12-4
cdr3_aa: CASSRPALTEAFF; j_call: TRBJ1-1; clone_size: few; v_call: TRBV18
cdr3_aa: CASSREGSNTGELFF; j_call: TRBJ2-2; clone_size: -; v_call: TRBV5-5
cdr3_aa: CAIGRGLVPYEQYF; j_call: TRBJ2-7; clone_size: -; v_call: TRBV6-5
cdr3_aa: CASSLEGGTGDQPQHF; j_call: TRBJ1-5; clone_size: -; v_call: TRBV7-9
cdr3_aa: CASSGNRGTVYEQYF; j_call: TRBJ2-7; clone_size: many; v_call: TRBV6-1
cdr3_aa: CASSLMWDGTYEQYF; j_call: TRBJ2-7; clone_size: -; v_call: TRBV5-1
cdr3_aa: CASSPGGVSSYNEQFF; j_call: TRBJ2-1; clone_size: few; v_call: TRBV6-5
cdr3_aa: CASSSTQRGDYEQYF; j_call: TRBJ2-7; clone_size: few; v_call: TRBV7-9
cdr3_aa: CASRLPGLKGNTIYF; j_call: TRBJ1-3; clone_size: -; v_call: TRBV12-3/TRBV12-4
cdr3_aa: CASSERLWGPGELFF; j_call: TRBJ2-2; clone_size: -; v_call: TRBV9
cdr3_aa: CASSQDVLGGPETQYF; j_call: TRBJ2-5; clone_size: -; v_call: TRBV4-3
cdr3_aa: CASSSLGPPLDYGYTF; j_call: TRBJ1-2; clone_size: few; v_call: TRBV7-8
cdr3_aa: CASSPTASPTGELFF; j_call: TRBJ2-2; clone_size: few; v_call: TRBV7-6
cdr3_aa: CASSYSIRVGNEQFF; j_call: TRBJ2-1; clone_size: -; v_call: TRBV6-5
cdr3_aa: CASSPGTENSPLHF; j_call: TRBJ1-6; clone_size: -; v_call: TRBV7-3
cdr3_aa: CASSPGQGWDNEQFF; j_call: TRBJ2-1; clone_size: few; v_call: TRBV4-2
cdr3_aa: CSVEDAGRGNIQYF; j_call: TRBJ2-4; clone_size: -; v_call: TRBV29-1
cdr3_aa: CASSPSVAGVQETQYF; j_call: TRBJ2-5; clone_size: many; v_call: TRBV18
cdr3_aa: CASRLQGWDTEAFF; j_call: TRBJ1-1; clone_size: -; v_call: TRBV7-2
cdr3_aa: CAISPREVGSPLHF; j_call: TRBJ1-6; clone_size: -; v_call: TRBV10-3
cdr3_aa: CASSQDSKGLTPLHF; j_call: TRBJ1-6; clone_size: few; v_call: TRBV4-3
cdr3_aa: CASSQDSTGVTEAFF; j_call: TRBJ1-1; clone_size: many; v_call: TRBV4-3
cdr3_aa: CASSLTGDSNQPQHF; j_call: TRBJ1-5; clone_size: few; v_call: TRBV12-3/TRBV12-4
cdr3_aa: CASSHADRGPGEQYF; j_call: TRBJ2-7; clone_size: once; v_call: TRBV7-6
cdr3_aa: CASSGQGIGYGYTF; j_call: TRBJ1-2; clone_size: -; v_call: TRBV28
cdr3_aa: CASSLAGGSTEAFF; j_call: TRBJ1-1; clone_size: many; v_call: TRBV7-9
cdr3_aa: CASSQDTSGGYNEQFF; j_call: TRBJ2-1; clone_size: few; v_call: TRBV4-3
cdr3_aa: CASSLEYRDGYTF; j_call: TRBJ1-2; clone_size: few; v_call: TRBV7-2
cdr3_aa: CSANSMTGGTDTQYF; j_call: TRBJ2-3; clone_size: many; v_call: TRBV20-1
cdr3_aa: CASSQDGGRSYHF; j_call: TRBJ2-7; clone_size: few; v_call: TRBV4-3
cdr3_aa: CASSPGGAGTGELFF; j_call: TRBJ2-2; clone_size: many; v_call: TRBV4-3
cdr3_aa: CASSSLHRVNSPLHF; j_call: TRBJ1-6; clone_size: -; v_call: TRBV6-5
cdr3_aa: CARKSGYGTDTQYF; j_call: TRBJ2-3; clone_size: few; v_call: TRBV5-3
cdr3_aa: CASSLALATDTQYF; j_call: TRBJ2-3; clone_size: few; v_call: TRBV5-1
cdr3_aa: CRAIRGFDEQFF; j_call: TRBJ2-1; clone_size: many; v_call: TRBV20-1
cdr3_aa: CASSLAGVGGELFF; j_call: TRBJ2-2; clone_size: many; v_call: TRBV12-3/TRBV12-4
cdr3_aa: CASSLSREDNYGYTF; j_call: TRBJ1-2; clone_size: -; v_call: TRBV7-9
cdr3_aa: CSAGGGGGITYNEQFF; j_call: TRBJ2-1; clone_size: few; v_call: TRBV20-1
cdr3_aa: CAVSLQLSAGANVLTF; j_call: TRBJ2-6; clone_size: few; v_call: TRBV11-2
cdr3_aa: CASLARGTDTQYF; j_call: TRBJ2-3; clone_size: many; v_call: TRBV5-1
cdr3_aa: CASSSEAAETQYF; j_call: TRBJ2-5; clone_size: many; v_call: TRBV5-1
cdr3_aa: CSVADTEAFF; j_call: TRBJ1-1; clone_size: few; v_call: TRBV29-1
cdr3_aa: CSVDAPGTEAFF; j_call: TRBJ1-1; clone_size: -; v_call: TRBV29-1
cdr3_aa: CASSLGGSLISGNTIYF; j_call: TRBJ1-3; clone_size: many; v_call: TRBV7-9